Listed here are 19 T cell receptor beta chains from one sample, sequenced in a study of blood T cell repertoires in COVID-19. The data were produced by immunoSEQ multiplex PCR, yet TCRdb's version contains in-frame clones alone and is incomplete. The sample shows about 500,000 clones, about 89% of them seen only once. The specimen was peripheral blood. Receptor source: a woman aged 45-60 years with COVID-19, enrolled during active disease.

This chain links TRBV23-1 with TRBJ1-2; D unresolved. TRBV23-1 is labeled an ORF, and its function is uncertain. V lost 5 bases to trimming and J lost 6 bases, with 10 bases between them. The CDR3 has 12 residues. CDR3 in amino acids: CASSYLPDGYTF. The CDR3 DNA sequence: TGCGCCAGCAGTTATCTTCCCGATGGCTACACCTTC.

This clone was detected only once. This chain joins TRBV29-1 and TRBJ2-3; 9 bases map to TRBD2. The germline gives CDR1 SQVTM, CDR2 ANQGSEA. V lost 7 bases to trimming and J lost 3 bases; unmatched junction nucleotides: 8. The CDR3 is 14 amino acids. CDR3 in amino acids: CSGGGSGGTDTQYF. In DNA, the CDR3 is TGCAGCGGAGGCGGGAGCGGGGGGACAGATACGCAGTATTTT.

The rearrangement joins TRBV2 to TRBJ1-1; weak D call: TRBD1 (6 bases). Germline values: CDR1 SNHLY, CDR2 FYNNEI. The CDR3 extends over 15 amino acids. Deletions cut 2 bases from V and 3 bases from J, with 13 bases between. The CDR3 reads CASSERGGADTEAFF. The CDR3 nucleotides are TGTGCCAGCAGTGAACGGGGGGGGGCGGACACTGAAGCTTTCTTT.

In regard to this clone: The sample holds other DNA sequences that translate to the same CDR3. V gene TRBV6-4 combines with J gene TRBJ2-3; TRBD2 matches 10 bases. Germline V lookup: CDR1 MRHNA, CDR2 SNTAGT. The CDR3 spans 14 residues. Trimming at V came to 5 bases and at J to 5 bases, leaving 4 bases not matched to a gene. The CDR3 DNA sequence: TGTGCCAGCAGTAGCGGGGGGGCACTAGATACGCAGTATTTT. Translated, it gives CASSSGGALDTQYF.

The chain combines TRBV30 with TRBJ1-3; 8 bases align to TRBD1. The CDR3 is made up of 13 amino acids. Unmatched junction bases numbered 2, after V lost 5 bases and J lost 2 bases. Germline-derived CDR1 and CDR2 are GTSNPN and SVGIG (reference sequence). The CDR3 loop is CAWATGAGNTIYF. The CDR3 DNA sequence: TGTGCCTGGGCGACAGGGGCTGGAAACACCATATATTTT.

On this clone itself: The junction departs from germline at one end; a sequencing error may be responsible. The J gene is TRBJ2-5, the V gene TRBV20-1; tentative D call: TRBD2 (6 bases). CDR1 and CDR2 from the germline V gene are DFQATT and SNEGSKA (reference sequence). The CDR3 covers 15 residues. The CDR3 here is CSASDAGGVQETQYF. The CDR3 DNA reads TGTAGTGCTAGTGATGCCGGCGGGGTCCAAGAGACCCAGTACTTC.

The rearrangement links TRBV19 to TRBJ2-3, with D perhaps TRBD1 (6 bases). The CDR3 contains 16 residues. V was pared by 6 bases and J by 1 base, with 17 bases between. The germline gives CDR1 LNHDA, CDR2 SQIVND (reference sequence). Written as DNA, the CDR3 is TGTGCCAGTAGCACGGACGGGACACAACGCACAGATACGCAGTATTTT. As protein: CASSTDGTQRTDTQYF.

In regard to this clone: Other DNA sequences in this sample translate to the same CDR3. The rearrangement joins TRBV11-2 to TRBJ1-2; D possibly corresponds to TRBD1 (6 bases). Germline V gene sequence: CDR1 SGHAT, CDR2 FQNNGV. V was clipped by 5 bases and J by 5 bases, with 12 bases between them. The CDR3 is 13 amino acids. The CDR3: CASSPGQPYGYTF. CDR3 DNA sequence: TGTGCCAGCAGCCCCGGACAGCCATATGGCTACACCTTC.

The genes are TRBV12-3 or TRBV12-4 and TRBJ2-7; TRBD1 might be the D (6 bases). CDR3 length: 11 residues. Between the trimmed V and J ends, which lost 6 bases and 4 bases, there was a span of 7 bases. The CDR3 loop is CASRTGYEQYF. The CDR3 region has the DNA TGTGCCAGCAGAACAGGGTACGAGCAGTACTTC.

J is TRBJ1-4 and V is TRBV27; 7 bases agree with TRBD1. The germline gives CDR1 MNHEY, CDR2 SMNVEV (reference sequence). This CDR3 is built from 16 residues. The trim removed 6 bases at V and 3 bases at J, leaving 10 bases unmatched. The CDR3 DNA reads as TGTGCCAGCAGCTATAACGGACAGGTGGCTAATGAAAAACTGTTTTTT. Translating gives CASSYNGQVANEKLFF.

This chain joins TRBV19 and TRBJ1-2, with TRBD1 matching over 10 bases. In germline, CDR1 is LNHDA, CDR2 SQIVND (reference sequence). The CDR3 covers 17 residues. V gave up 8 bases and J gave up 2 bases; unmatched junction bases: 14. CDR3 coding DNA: TGTGCCAGTTCACCCGGGACAGGGGACGGGGAGAACTATGGCTACACCTTC. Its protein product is CASSPGTGDGENYGYTF.

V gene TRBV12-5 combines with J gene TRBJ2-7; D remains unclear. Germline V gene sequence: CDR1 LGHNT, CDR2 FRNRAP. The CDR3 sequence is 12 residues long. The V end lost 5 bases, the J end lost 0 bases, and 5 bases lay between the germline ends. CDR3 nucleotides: TGTGCTAGTGGTCCCAGCTCCTACGAGCAGTACTTC. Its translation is CASGPSSYEQYF.

Here the CDR3 reads CASSYSSETGGETQYF. The CDR3 DNA follows: TGTGCCAGCAGTTACTCGTCCGAGACAGGGGGAGAGACCCAGTACTTC. V usage is TRBV6-6 and J usage is TRBJ2-5; 9 nucleotides line up with TRBD1. Germline V gene data show CDR1 as MNHNY and CDR2 as SVGAGI (reference sequence). This CDR3 has 16 residues. Trimming removed 0 bases from V and 4 bases from J; junction bases left unmatched: 6.

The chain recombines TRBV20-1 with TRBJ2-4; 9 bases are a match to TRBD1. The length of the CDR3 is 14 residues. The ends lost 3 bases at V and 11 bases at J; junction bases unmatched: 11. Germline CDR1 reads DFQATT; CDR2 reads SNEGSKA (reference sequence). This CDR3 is CSASGQGSRSFQYF. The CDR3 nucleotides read TGCAGTGCTAGTGGACAGGGGTCGCGGTCCTTTCAGTACTTC.

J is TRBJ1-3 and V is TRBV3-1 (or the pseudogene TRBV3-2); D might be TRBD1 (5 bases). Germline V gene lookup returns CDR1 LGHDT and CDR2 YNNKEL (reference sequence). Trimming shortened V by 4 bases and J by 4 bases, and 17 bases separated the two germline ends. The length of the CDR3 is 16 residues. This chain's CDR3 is CASSLTPDRSGNTIYF. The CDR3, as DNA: TGTGCCAGCAGCCTAACTCCCGACAGAAGCGGAAACACCATATATTTT.

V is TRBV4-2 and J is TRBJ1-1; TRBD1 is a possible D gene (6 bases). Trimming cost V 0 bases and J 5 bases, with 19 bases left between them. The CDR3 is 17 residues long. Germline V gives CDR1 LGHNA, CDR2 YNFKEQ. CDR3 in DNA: TGTGCCAGCAGCCAAGACCCTATCAACCGAGGGGGTACTGAAGCTTTCTTT. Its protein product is CASSQDPINRGGTEAFF.

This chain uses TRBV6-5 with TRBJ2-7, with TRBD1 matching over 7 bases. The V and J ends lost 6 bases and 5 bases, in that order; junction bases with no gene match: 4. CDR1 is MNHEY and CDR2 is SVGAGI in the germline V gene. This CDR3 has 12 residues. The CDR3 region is CASSRQGNEQYF. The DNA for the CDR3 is TGTGCCAGCAGCAGACAGGGAAACGAGCAGTACTTC.

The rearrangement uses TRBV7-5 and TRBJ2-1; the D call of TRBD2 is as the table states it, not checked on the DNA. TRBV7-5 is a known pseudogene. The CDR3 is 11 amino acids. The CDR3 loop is CASSLGDEQFF. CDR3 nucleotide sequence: TGTGCCAGCAGCTTAGGAGATGAGCAGTTCTTC.

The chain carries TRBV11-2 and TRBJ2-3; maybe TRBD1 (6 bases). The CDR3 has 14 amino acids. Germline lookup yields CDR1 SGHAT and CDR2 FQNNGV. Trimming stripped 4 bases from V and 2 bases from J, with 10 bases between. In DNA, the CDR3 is TGTGCCAGCAGCTCGGACAGATTCACAGATACGCAGTATTTT. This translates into CASSSDRFTDTQYF.